The 26 T cell receptor beta chains below all came from one sample that was sequenced in a study of identical twins. TCRdb re-analysed the 5' RACE reads in MiXCR, keeping a single row per CDR3 protein. This table has a few hundred thousand distinct CDR3 sequences, 8.5% to 10% appearing once. Sequencing input: naive T cells sorted from blood. The receptor set was obtained from a woman in her 50s in good health.

This sequence joins TRBV5-1 and TRBJ1-2; D may be TRBD1 (5 bases). V was pared by 5 bases and J by 8 bases, with 19 bases between. CDR1 is SGHRS, CDR2 YFSETQ, per germline. The CDR3 is 14 residues long. The CDR3 region is CASSPTGPEGGYTF. CDR3 sequence (DNA): TGCGCCAGCAGTCCTACGGGGCCGGAAGGAGGCTACACCTTC.

In this sample, this clonotype turned up many times. V gene TRBV12-3 or TRBV12-4 combines with J gene TRBJ1-6, with 7 nucleotides matching TRBD1. The V and J ends lost 6 bases and 11 bases, in that order; junction bases with no gene match: 19. The CDR3 totals 17 residues. CDR3 amino acids: CASSPLGHRQGYTPLHF. CDR3 nucleotide sequence: TGTGCCAGCAGCCCCTTGGGCCACCGACAGGGTTACACACCCCTCCACTTT.

This clonotype was observed at least ten times. The chain couples TRBV18 to TRBJ2-7; D is undetermined. The germline V gene has CDR1 KGHSH and CDR2 LQKENI. The CDR3 consists of 14 residues. V lost 3 bases, J lost 3 bases, and 12 bases lay in between. The CDR3 coding sequence is TGTGCCAGCTCACCGTCGGCCACCGACTACGAGCAGTACGTC. It encodes CASSPSATDYEQYV.

At least ten counts were recorded for this clonotype. J is TRBJ1-1 and V is TRBV7-8; D not resolved. The CDR3 length is 13 residues. Trimming stripped 1 base from V and 6 bases from J, with 9 bases between. Germline CDR1 and CDR2: SGHVS and FQNEAQ. DNA of the CDR3: TGTGCCAGCAGCTTAGAGGGTTTCTCTGAAGCTTTCTTT. Translated: CASSLEGFSEAFF. Combining the CDR3 with reference TRBV7-8 and TRBJ1-1 gives the whole variable domain GAGVSQSPRYKVAKRGQDVALRCDPISGHVSLFWYQQALGQGPEFLTYFQNEAQLDKSGLPSDRFFAERPEGSVSTLKIQRTQQEDSAVYLCASSLEGFSEAFFGQGTRLTVV.

This clonotype has a handful of counts. This rearrangement joins TRBV27 to TRBJ2-5; no clear D gene. The CDR3 length is 13 residues. Per the germline V gene, CDR1 is MNHEY and CDR2 is SMNVEV (reference sequence). V lost 7 bases and J 0 bases, leaving 9 bases between the germline ends. The CDR3 coding sequence is TGTGCCAGCAAACCCGGGTACCAAGAGACCCAGTACTTC. Encoded protein: CASKPGYQETQYF.

Many counts were recorded for this clonotype. This chain joins TRBV29-1 and TRBJ2-1; D ambiguous. Trimming took 0 bases from V and 7 from J, leaving 22 bases between them. Germline CDR1 and CDR2: SQVTM and ANQGSEA. The CDR3 consists of 17 residues. CDR3 sequence reads: CSVEDTLPPWGMNEQFF. CDR3 bases: TGCAGCGTTGAAGATACATTGCCGCCGTGGGGAATGAATGAGCAGTTCTTC.

This clonotype has at least ten counts. The rearrangement uses TRBV5-1 and TRBJ2-7; 8 bases match TRBD2. There are 16 residues in the CDR3. V was pared by 1 base and J by 3 bases, with 9 bases of the junction left unmatched. Germline V gene data show CDR1 as SGHRS and CDR2 as YFSETQ. The CDR3 DNA is TGCGCCAGCAGCTTGACCCACCCGGGAGGGCGCTACGAGCAGTACTTC. Translation gives CASSLTHPGGRYEQYF.

This clonotype was seen only a few times. An end of the junction does not agree with germline; a read error may underlie this. The chain recombines TRBV10-3 with TRBJ2-7; D is undetermined. Germline CDR1 is ENHRY and CDR2 is SYGVKD. The CDR3 length is 14 residues. Here the CDR3 DNA reads TGTGCCATCAGTGAGGCCTGGCCATCCTATGAGCAGTACTTC. As protein: CAISEAWPSYEQYF.

The chain uses TRBV4-1 and TRBJ1-2; D gene unclear. CDR1 MGHRA and CDR2 YSYEKL come from the germline V gene. Trimming took off 0 bases at V and 6 bases at J, with 14 bases between the two ends. CDR3 size: 15 residues. CDR3 DNA sequence: TGCGCCAGCAGCCAAGACGCCCCCTTAAGGGATGGCTACACCTTC. Protein sequence: CASSQDAPLRDGYTF.

DNA for the CDR3: TGTGCCAGCAGCTTACTGATGGCGGGAGGGACCCAGTTCTTC. It is translated as CASSLLMAGGTQFF. The chain carries TRBV7-8 and TRBJ2-1; 9 bases align to TRBD2. Germline CDR1 reads SGHVS; CDR2 reads FQNEAQ. This CDR3 is built from 14 residues. Trimming at V came to 2 bases and at J to 13 bases, leaving 9 bases not matched to a gene.

This clonotype was picked up a small number of times. V usage is TRBV7-9 and J usage is TRBJ2-2; the D is unclear. This CDR3 spans 14 amino acids. Trimming removed 4 bases at V and 6 bases at J, with 12 bases between. CDR1 and CDR2 from the germline V gene are SEHNR and FQNEAQ (reference sequence). CDR3 loop: CASSSIVVSGELFF. The CDR3 DNA is TGTGCCAGCAGCTCAATAGTGGTATCCGGGGAGCTGTTTTTT.

At least ten counts were recorded for this clonotype. J is TRBJ2-3 and V is TRBV7-9; 12 bases map to TRBD2. From germline, CDR1 is SEHNR and CDR2 FQNEAQ (reference sequence). The ends lost 5 bases at V and 3 bases at J; junction bases unmatched: 3. CDR3 length equals 15 residues. The CDR3 region has the DNA TGTGCCAGCAGCCAGACTAGCGGGAGTACAGATACGCAGTATTTT. Its protein product is CASSQTSGSTDTQYF.

The chain employs TRBV7-9 and TRBJ2-7, with no clear D. The germline V gene has CDR1 SEHNR and CDR2 FQNEAQ (reference sequence). V was shortened by 5 bases and J by 0 bases, with 14 bases between the two germline ends. The CDR3 runs 15 residues. CDR3: CASSQARHHSYEQYF. The CDR3 nucleotides read TGTGCCAGCAGCCAGGCCAGGCACCACTCCTACGAGCAGTACTTC. The variable domain in full, completed from reference TRBV7-9 and TRBJ2-7, reads DTGVSQNPRHKITKRGQNVTFRCDPISEHNRLYWYRQTLGQGPEFLTYFQNEAQLEKSRLLSDRFSAERPKGSFSTLEIQRTEQGDSAMYLCASSQARHHSYEQYFGPGTRLTVT.

This sequence joins TRBV21-1 and TRBJ2-7; TRBD1 is the table's D call, not checked against the DNA. TRBV21-1 is noted as a pseudogene. CDR3 length: 15 residues. This chain's CDR3 is CAGSTYRGRRGEQYF. The CDR3 DNA follows: TGTGCCGGCAGCACATACAGGGGGCGTAGGGGCGAGCAGTACTTC.

This chain uses TRBV10-3 with TRBJ2-1, with TRBD2 as a possible D gene (6 bases). V lost 6 bases to trimming and J lost 11 bases, with 20 bases between them. Germline CDR1 and CDR2: ENHRY and SYGVKD. This CDR3 contains 14 residues. CDR3 residues: CAIRTGTSGDKQFF. The CDR3 bases are TGTGCCATCAGGACCGGGACTTCTGGGGATAAGCAGTTCTTC.

The chain couples TRBV7-9 to TRBJ2-1, with D possibly TRBD2 on 5 matching bases. CDR3 size: 15 residues. Germline V CDR1 and CDR2: SEHNR, FQNEAQ (reference sequence). V gave up 3 bases and J gave up 7 bases, with 16 bases separating them. This chain's CDR3 is CASSFRAAKTNEQFF. Here the CDR3 DNA reads TGTGCCAGCAGCTTTAGAGCGGCTAAAACTAATGAGCAGTTCTTC.

This clonotype has a count of ten or more. The CDR3 protein is CASSLTQANTEAFF. Here the CDR3 DNA reads TGTGCCAGCAGCTTAACCCAAGCTAACACTGAAGCTTTCTTT. The chain uses TRBV7-2 and TRBJ1-1; D unresolved. Trimming took off 2 bases at V and 2 bases at J, with 9 bases between the two ends. Germline loops: CDR1 SGHTA, CDR2 FQGNSA. The CDR3 consists of 14 residues.

This clonotype came up a few times. The chain has TRBV3-1 and TRBJ2-2; D is undetermined. V gave up 0 bases and J gave up 4 bases, with 15 bases separating them. The CDR3 is 17 residues long. CDR1 is LGHDT and CDR2 is YNNKEL in the germline V gene (reference sequence). CDR3 nucleotides: TGTGCCAGCAGCCAAGATAACGGTAGATCCTTCACCGGGGAGCTGTTTTTT. Its translation: CASSQDNGRSFTGELFF.

This chain connects TRBV3-1 to TRBJ1-3; D is ambiguous. Trimming took 0 bases from V and 1 from J, leaving 7 bases between them. There are 15 residues in the CDR3. Germline V gene data show CDR1 as LGHDT and CDR2 as YNNKEL (reference sequence). CDR3 DNA: TGTGCCAGCAGCCAAGATGCAGTATCTGGAAACACCATATATTTT. This translates into CASSQDAVSGNTIYF.

This clonotype was seen a handful of times. The chain recombines TRBV11-2 with TRBJ2-7, with D perhaps TRBD2 (5 bases). CDR1 is SGHAT and CDR2 is FQNNGV in the germline V gene. This CDR3 is built from 12 residues. Trimming took off 5 bases at V and 7 bases at J, with 12 bases between the two ends. The CDR3 is CASSLERREQYF. For the CDR3, the DNA is TGTGCCAGCAGCCTCGAGCGGAGGGAGCAGTACTTC.

The chain carries TRBV2 and TRBJ2-3, with D unresolved. V shed 6 bases and J shed 4 bases, with 14 bases lying between them. The CDR3 is 14 amino acids. Germline V gives CDR1 SNHLY, CDR2 FYNNEI. CDR3 nucleotides: TGTGCCAGCAGCGAAACCGAGTACCCAGATACGCAGTATTTT. Residues: CASSETEYPDTQYF.

V is TRBV20-1 and J is TRBJ1-2, with D possibly being TRBD1 (6 bases). Between the trimmed V and J ends, which lost 6 bases and 4 bases, there was a span of 12 bases. The germline CDR1 and CDR2 sequences are DFQATT and SNEGSKA (reference sequence). The CDR3 covers 12 residues. The DNA of the CDR3 is TGCAGTGCCTTAGGGGGGGGCTATGGCTACACCTTC. Residues: CSALGGGYGYTF.

This clonotype showed up just a few times. The chain links TRBV6-2 or TRBV6-3 to TRBJ2-5; TRBD2 is a possible D gene (5 bases). Germline V gives CDR1 MNHEY, CDR2 SVGEGT. The CDR3 length is 14 residues. The V end was cut by 5 bases, the J end by 1 base, with 11 bases between. Here the CDR3 reads CASSQTRTQETQYF. The DNA for the CDR3 is TGTGCCAGCAGTCAAACTAGAACCCAAGAGACCCAGTACTTC.

This clonotype showed up just once. The V and J genes are TRBV27 and TRBJ1-1, with 11 bases identical to TRBD1. CDR3 length: 17 residues. Germline lookup yields CDR1 MNHEY and CDR2 SMNVEV (reference sequence). The V segment lost 1 base and the J segment 11 bases; nucleotides outside the gene matches: 15. The CDR3 loop is CASSLWTGGGAGSGAFF. As DNA, the CDR3 is TGTGCCAGCAGTTTATGGACAGGGGGCGGGGCGGGATCCGGCGCTTTCTTT.

Of note for this clonotype: Sequence at one end of the junction differs from germline and may be a read error. The V gene is TRBV7-6, the J gene TRBJ1-1, with D tentatively TRBD1 (5 bases). The germline V gene has CDR1 SGHVS and CDR2 FNYEAQ. The length of the CDR3 is 15 residues. CDR3 residues: CPSSLVEPGDTEAFF. CDR3 nucleotides: TGTCCCAGCAGCTTAGTGGAGCCGGGGGATACTGAAGCTTTCTTT. Combining the CDR3 with reference TRBV7-6 and TRBJ1-1 gives the whole variable domain GAGVSQSPRYKVTKRGQDVALRCDPISGHVSLYWYRQALGQGPEFLTYFNYEAQQDKSGLPNDRFSAERPEGSISTLTIQRTEQRDSAMYRCPSSLVEPGDTEAFFGQGTRLTVV.

With regard to this clonotype: The junction differs from germline at one of its ends, possibly a read error. The chain has TRBV7-9 and TRBJ2-1; 10 bases match TRBD1. The CDR3 length is 16 residues. Per germline, CDR1 SEHNR and CDR2 FQNEAQ (reference sequence). The DNA of the CDR3 is TGTGCCGGCAGCTACCTGGGACAGGGGTTAGTAAATGAGCAGTTCTTC. Translation: CAGSYLGQGLVNEQFF.